The T cell receptor beta chain under discussion was sequenced for a study of blood T cells in healthy people across ages (dated by TCRdb to about 2015). A note on the overall study: In model experiments, roughly one uniquely barcoded TCR beta cDNA molecule per two T cells was captured by template switching. Using deep sequencing normalized with unique cDNA molecular identifiers, the study measured how TCR beta repertoire diversity changes with age. The donors were split into four age groups: young (average 16 years), middle-aged (roughly 42), aged (more than 60) and long-lived (approximately 80). To avoid experimental bias, donors of different ages were spread randomly across the sequencing lanes. Two additional independent replicas of 1 million unique cDNA reads from the same blood draw were analyzed for two donors (one aged 18 to 30 and one aged 80 or older).

As to this clonotype: The antigen this receptor binds is unknown. Nothing much larger sits one base from this clone, and base qualities are not available.

Donors were 35 to 40 systemically healthy Caucasian individuals from Russia aged roughly 6 to 95 years. Around 10 milliliters of peripheral blood were collected from each donor into EDTA-treated Vacutainer tubes. PBMCs were isolated by Ficoll-Paque density-gradient centrifugation, with at least 6.5 million obtained per sample. Trizol reagent was used to extract total RNA from the PBMCs, yielding at least 5.5 micrograms per sample. The percentages of naive CD45RAhigh/CD27high T cells were determined by flow cytometry on a PBMC aliquot from every donor. V loses 8 bases, J loses 1 base, and the germline ends lie 20 bases apart. Spanning cysteine to phenylalanine, the CDR3 consists of 16 amino acids. The retained sequence is limited to the CDR3, 48 bases, with the frame set at the first base. CDR1 is given as ENHRY and CDR2 as SYGVKD, both from the germline V gene. Receptors were amplified or captured by 5' RACE. A second PCR of about 6 to 11 cycles was performed with a sample-barcoded 5' primer and a J-beta primer mix. A template-switch 5' adaptor carrying 12 random nucleotides introduced a unique molecular identifier onto each TCR beta cDNA molecule. Each sample yielded at least 2.5 million CDR3-containing paired-end reads. All of the RNA was converted into first-strand cDNA using the Mint cDNA synthesis kit, with a TRBC-specific oligonucleotide serving as the primer. After uracil-DNA glycosylase treatment, a first 18-cycle PCR used universal primers M1SS and BC2_uni_R on all cDNA. The authors' pipeline ran thus. Normalization of each sample was performed by random selection of 1 million high-quality reads, each carrying a distinct molecular identifier. Reads sharing molecular identifiers were discarded rather than binned into consensus sequences. MiTCR, with a Q25 quality threshold and the strictest error-elimination algorithm, was used for CDR3 identification, clonotype clustering and error correction. A nonparametric unseen species model with Euler transformation was used to estimate a lower bound on total TCR beta diversity. Clones were called with MiXCR by TCRdb after fastp trimmed the public reads at Q25, and only in-frame beta chains were retained. Every distinct CDR3 protein forms one entry, paired with its most common genes and DNA. The V and J calls and clone size come from TCRdb's table, not from the authors' own analysis. The sample contains 1.8 million or so distinct CDR3 sequences, about 39% of them found a single time. Roughly 23% of the sample comes from the top ten.

Summary of the overall study and its limitations: There was a strong correlation between observed TCR beta diversity and the percentage of naive T cells measured by flow cytometry. Bulk unsorted PBMC profiling prevented conclusive comparison of naive and antigen-experienced compartments. Observed TCR beta diversity per million T cells fell roughly linearly with age, and a significant reduction was already apparent by age about 43. Estimates of total diversity based on one million sequenced T cells were regarded as lower bounds and as underestimates. The CMV infection status of donors was not known, potentially confounding age-related changes in expanded clonotypes. Compared with the aged group, more naive CD4+ T cells, fewer expanded clones and increased TCR diversity were shown by the long-lived group, suggesting age selection.

The sequence was collected from a human donor in good health. The sample taken for sequencing was blood. This chain is built from TRBV10-3 and TRBJ1-1; the D gene cannot be named for sure. At the DNA level, the sequence is TGTGCCATCCAGTGGTCTGATGGCCCCCAGAACACTGAAGCTTTCTTT. The encoded protein is CAIQWSDGPQNTEAFF.